This T cell receptor (beta chain) was retrieved from a study of blood T cell repertoires in COVID-19. For the study at large: The analysed material was cDNA or gDNA that came from T cells, B-cell-depleted T cells, or PBMCs.

The protocol was immunoSEQ multiplex PCR, while the TCRdb copy is restricted to in-frame clones and leaves out a portion. The sample carries around 240,000 clones, 65% to 90% recorded once. This CDR3 is 15 amino acids long. Trimming removed 5 bases from V and 4 bases from J; junction bases left unmatched: 7. Germline V gives CDR1 LNHDA, CDR2 SQIVND (reference sequence). The clonotype comes from a woman aged 45-60 years with acute or convalescent COVID-19. The chain couples TRBV19 to TRBJ2-7, with 11 bases fitting TRBD1. Sequenced input: peripheral blood. CDR3 loop: CASSAGTGGMYEQYF. CDR3 nucleotides: TGTGCCAGTAGTGCCGGGACAGGGGGGATGTACGAGCAGTACTTC.